These 2 T cell receptor beta chains were sequenced from one sample in a study of blood T cell repertoires in COVID-19. Data came from immunoSEQ multiplex PCR; TCRdb stores just in-frame clones and leaves some out. The table includes more than 95,000 clones, roughly 83% detected once. The sequencing sample was made of peripheral blood. Every receptor here comes from a woman aged 80 or older with active or convalescent COVID-19.

This clone was seen once. The gene calls are TRBV30 and TRBJ2-5; the match to TRBD2 covers 7 bases. The CDR3 covers 17 residues. V lost 5 bases and J lost 2; bases outside the gene matches: 17. Germline-derived CDR1 and CDR2 are GTSNPN and SVGIG (reference sequence). The CDR3 loop reads CAWVPYGRGGGQETQYF. The CDR3, as DNA: TGTGCCTGGGTACCTTACGGCCGGGGCGGGGGTCAAGAGACCCAGTACTTC.

The chain couples TRBV28 to TRBJ1-2; no firm D call. Germline V gene data show CDR1 as MDHEN and CDR2 as SYDVKM. The length of the CDR3 is 15 residues. V was pared by 3 bases and J by 4 bases, with 15 bases between. The CDR3 DNA reads as TGTGCCAGCAGTTTCCCAACCGATGGCTTCTATGGCTACACCTTC. Translating it yields CASSFPTDGFYGYTF.